This paragraph covers one TCR beta chain sequence. This specimen comes from a study of T cell responses to AZD1222 COVID-19 vaccine. V dropped 0 bases and J dropped 6 bases, with 11 bases sitting between them. This CDR3 has 15 residues. Looked up from germline, CDR1 is LGHNA and CDR2 is YNFKEQ. Produced via immunoSEQ multiplex PCR; TCRdb's table is partial and in-frame only. Of fewer than 150,000 clones listed, roughly 91% were seen once; the top ten hold 5%. The clonotype was recovered from an adult who received the AZD1222 COVID-19 vaccine. The chain uses TRBV4-2 and TRBJ2-2; perhaps TRBD1 as D (5 bases). Sequenced here: peripheral blood, sampled 28 days after the second AZD1222 dose. This CDR3 reads CASSQEGAGPGELFF. The DNA for the CDR3 is TGTGCCAGCAGCCAAGAAGGGGCAGGGCCCGGGGAGCTGTTTTTT.